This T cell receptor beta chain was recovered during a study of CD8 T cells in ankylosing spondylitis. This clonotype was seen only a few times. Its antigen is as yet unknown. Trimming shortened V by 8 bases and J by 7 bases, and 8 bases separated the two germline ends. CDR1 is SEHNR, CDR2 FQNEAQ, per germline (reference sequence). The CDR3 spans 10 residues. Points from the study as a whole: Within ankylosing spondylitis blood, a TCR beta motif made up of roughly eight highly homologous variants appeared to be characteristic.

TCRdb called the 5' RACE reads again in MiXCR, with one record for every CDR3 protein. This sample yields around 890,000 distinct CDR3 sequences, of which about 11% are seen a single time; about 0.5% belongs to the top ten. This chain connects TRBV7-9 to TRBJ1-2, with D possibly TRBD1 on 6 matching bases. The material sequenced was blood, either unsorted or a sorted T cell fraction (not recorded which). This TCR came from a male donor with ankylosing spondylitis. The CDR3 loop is CASGGPGYTF. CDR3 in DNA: TGTGCCAGCGGGGGCCCTGGCTACACCTTC.